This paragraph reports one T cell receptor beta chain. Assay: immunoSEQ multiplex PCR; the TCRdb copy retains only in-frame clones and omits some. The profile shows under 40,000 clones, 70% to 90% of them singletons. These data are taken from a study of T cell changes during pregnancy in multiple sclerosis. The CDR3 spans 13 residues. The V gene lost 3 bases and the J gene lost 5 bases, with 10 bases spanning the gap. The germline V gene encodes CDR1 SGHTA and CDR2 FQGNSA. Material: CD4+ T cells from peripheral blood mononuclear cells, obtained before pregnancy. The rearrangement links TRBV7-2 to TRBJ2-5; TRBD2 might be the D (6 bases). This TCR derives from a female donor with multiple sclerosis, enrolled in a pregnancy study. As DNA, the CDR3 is TGTGCCAGCAGCTTCTTTAGCGGCGAGACCCAGTACTTC. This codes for CASSFFSGETQYF. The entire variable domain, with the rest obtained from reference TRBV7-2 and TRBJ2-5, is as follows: GAGVSQSPSNKVTEKGKDVELRCDPISGHTALYWYRQSLGQGLEFLIYFQGNSAPDKSGLPSDRFSAERTGGSVSTLTIQRTQQEDSAVYLCASSFFSGETQYFGPGTRLLVL.